Listed here is a single TCR beta chain. The antigen is not known. This entry belongs to a study of vaccination effects on CD4 cells after COVID-19. Once cultured for roughly nine days, the cells underwent separation to obtain CD4+ T cells. IL-2 medium took the place of half the medium on both days 3 and 7. Germline assignment: CDR1 SGHRS and CDR2 YFSETQ. Trimming left V 3 bases short and J 3 bases short, with 12 bases between. This CDR3 region has 15 residues. The data were produced by immunoSEQ multiplex PCR, yet TCRdb's version contains in-frame clones alone and is incomplete. Seen here are roughly 36,000 clones, 65% to 80% observed once, and the top ten hold over 2.5%.

The chain is built from TRBV5-1 and TRBJ2-2; D is possibly TRBD1 (6 bases). This sequence originates from a human donor who received a COVID-19 vaccine. Sequenced here: CD4+ T cells from PBMCs cultured without peptide, sampled before COVID-19 vaccination. CDR3 sequence (DNA): TGCGCCAGCAGCTCCCGCAGGGGTGACACCGGGGAGCTGTTTTTT. Its protein is CASSSRRGDTGELFF.